This T cell receptor (beta chain) was recorded in a study of radiation and T cells in renal cell carcinoma. As for the study in general: Nephrectomy followed 15 Gy stereotactic body radiation by 4 weeks.

Concerning this clone itself: Its antigen is undetermined.

The assay was immunoSEQ multiplex PCR, and TCRdb's table has in-frame clones only and misses some. The table has 70,000 to 100,000 clones, just over 85% seen once; the top ten hold around 21%. Documented time point: blood 2 weeks post-SBRT. Documented treatment: 15 Gy SBRT to primary tumor, nephrectomy 4 weeks later. After SBRT, blood was collected at 2 and 4 weeks, plus baseline. Findings and caveats of the study: No pretreatment tumor biopsies were available for baseline clonotypes. From baseline, blood top tumor clonotypes peaked at 2 weeks post-radiation.

Germline values: CDR1 SGHRS, CDR2 YFSETQ. After removal of 4 bases from V and 7 bases from J, the junction contained 13 bases not matched to a gene. This CDR3 has 15 amino acids. Sequencing used blood, obtained from a patient whose treatment included radiotherapy and nephrectomy. This chain connects TRBV5-1 to TRBJ2-7; TRBD2 matches at 8 bases. The receptor's source is a woman aged 45-65 years with renal cell carcinoma. Written as DNA, the CDR3 is TGCGCCAGCAGCCCCTTGACTAGCGAGCCGGGGGAGCAGTACTTC. This sequence encodes CASSPLTSEPGEQYF.